This T cell receptor (beta chain) derives from a study of long-term antiretroviral therapy in people with HIV. Study-wide results and limits: Those clones which expanded before ART made up the dominant part of the repertoire at all time points.

The germline V gene has CDR1 SGHVS and CDR2 FNYEAQ. The CDR3 loop spans 15 amino acids. V shed 2 bases, J shed 8 bases, and the junction held 7 bases outside the gene matches. The samples comprised roughly 1-10 million cryopreserved PBMC ahead of DNA extraction. As for this clone: Its antigen is unidentified.

Investigators performed immunoSEQ version v3.0 at survey level. Profiling relied on immunoSEQ multiplex PCR, and the TCRdb table lists in-frame clones only, not all of them. The top ten clones hold 2.5% to 3% of a sample with 45,000 or so clones, 90% to 95% of them seen once. Sequenced here: unsorted PBMCs, sampled 3.7 years after starting antiretroviral therapy. The receptor comes from a woman aged 45-65 years with HIV. The gene calls are TRBV7-6 and TRBJ1-4; 8 positions match TRBD1. The CDR3 DNA sequence: TGTGCCAGCAGCTTACCCGGGACAGGTGACGAAAAACTGTTTTTT. This sequence encodes CASSLPGTGDEKLFF.